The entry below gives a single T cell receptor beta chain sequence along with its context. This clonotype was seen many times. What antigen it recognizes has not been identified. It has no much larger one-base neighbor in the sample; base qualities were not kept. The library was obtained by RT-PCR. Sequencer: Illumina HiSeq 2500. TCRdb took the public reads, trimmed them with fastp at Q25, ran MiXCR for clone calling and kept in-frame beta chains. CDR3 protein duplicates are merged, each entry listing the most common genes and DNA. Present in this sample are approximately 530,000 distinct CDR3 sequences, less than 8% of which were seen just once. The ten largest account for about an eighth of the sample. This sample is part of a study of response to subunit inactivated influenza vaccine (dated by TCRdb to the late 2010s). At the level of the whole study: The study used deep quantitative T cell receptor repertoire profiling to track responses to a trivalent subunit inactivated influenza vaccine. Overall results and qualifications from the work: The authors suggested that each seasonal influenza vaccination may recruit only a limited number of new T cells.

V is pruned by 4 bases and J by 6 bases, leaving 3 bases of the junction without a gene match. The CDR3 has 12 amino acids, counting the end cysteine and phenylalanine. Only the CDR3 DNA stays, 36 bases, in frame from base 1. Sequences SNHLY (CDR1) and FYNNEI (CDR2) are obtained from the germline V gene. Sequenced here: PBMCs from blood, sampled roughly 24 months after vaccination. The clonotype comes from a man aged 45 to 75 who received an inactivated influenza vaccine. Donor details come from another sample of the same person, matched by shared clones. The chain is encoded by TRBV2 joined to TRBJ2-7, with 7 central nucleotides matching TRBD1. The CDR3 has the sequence CASSVDRREQYF. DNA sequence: TGTGCCAGCAGTGTGGACAGGCGCGAGCAGTACTTC.